The following is a TCR beta chain sequence with its context. The target of this receptor is not known. Nothing much larger sits one base from this clone, and base qualities are not available. CD8 naive samples consisted of CD45RO-negative cells that were positively selected for CCR7, yielding a CD45RA+CCR7+ population without TemRA cells. The donors were healthy, HIV-negative adults who had no recently reported acute infections or vaccinations. Every donor was a Caucasian adult residing in Nashville, Tennessee, USA. Blood was obtained by leukapheresis, after which PBMCs were separated by Ficoll-Histopaque density gradient centrifugation and cryopreserved in liquid nitrogen vapor phase. Analytical flow cytometry was used to check the purity and quantity of each magnetically sorted T cell population. Genomic DNA was isolated from every sorted fraction and measured by UV absorbance on a Nanodrop 2000c.

Using the deep immunoSEQ assay, TCR CDR3 regions were amplified from genomic DNA by multiplex PCR. Extracted genomic DNA from each cell subset was distributed evenly across all wells of several immunoSEQ 96-well plates, and each plate was treated as a replicate. For sorted subsets, each replicate PCR was loaded with about 0.2 ug genomic DNA, equivalent to approximately 33,000 T cell genomes. Purified libraries were quantified with a Qubit 3.0 fluorometer, sized on a Bioanalyzer 2100, and re-quantified with the KAPA Library Quantification kit. A separate single-read 150-cycle Illumina NextSeq 550 flow cell was used to sequence each immunoSEQ 96-well plate. The authors' analysis ran thus. The immunoSEQ output contained only junctional sequences without quality scores, so filtering could not match that applied to full-length reads. Sequences were annotated with PyIR, a Python wrapper for IgBLAST v1.9, using IMGT germline references to assign V/J genes and CDR3. Reads were removed for weak V/J assignments (E-value above 1e-6), missing CDR3, stop codons, out-of-frame junctions, or ambiguous translated residues. V3J clonotypes were defined as sequences sharing an identical inferred V gene, J gene, and CDR3 amino acid sequence. The percentage overlap between two repertoires was calculated by dividing the number of shared unique clonotypes by the size of the smaller repertoire. Three approaches were used to assess repertoire richness: RTK rarefaction, the Chao1 estimator, and Recon v2.1 estimates of unobserved clonotypes. OLGA was used to compute generation probabilities for all TCRbeta clonotypes that the gDNA method yielded from a handful of donors. Held by TCRdb, this immuneACCESS table contains in-frame sequences only and omits some clones. Under half of the omission traces to an unresolved V gene where checked; the cause of the rest is unknown. The V and J calls and clone size come from that table; D and trimming were worked out from the DNA. The sample contains about 2.2 million clones, about 92% of them found a single time. Jointly, the top ten make up 1.5% to 2% of the sample.

Trimming costs V 5 bases and J 5 bases, and their ends lie 15 bases apart. Its CDR3 holds 15 amino acids, cysteine through phenylalanine. The sequence is cut down to CDR3 DNA, 45 bases in frame from base 1. The CDR1 and CDR2 encoded by the germline V gene (reference sequence) are SEHNR and FQNEAQ. The data were taken from a study of shared clonotypes between healthy human individuals (dated by TCRdb to between 2020 and 2021). For context, the study as a whole: The cohort comprised a couple of women and a few men aged 18 to 49 years. For each donor, CD4 naive and CD4 memory were each run on three plates, CD8 naive on two plates, and CD8 memory on one plate. The study deeply sequenced blood TCR repertoires of five healthy adults to estimate repertoire size and the extent of clonotype sharing between individuals. Leukapheresis yielded between about 0.9 and 9.5 billion PBMCs per donor. Different laboratories and diverse techniques were used to prepare libraries and sequence TCR repertoires, to increase sequencing depth and limit assay-specific biases. Study-wide conclusions, independent of this receptor: Higher generation probabilities were observed for clonotypes shared by all four sorted-subset donors than for non-shared clonotypes. The small number of donors limited the genetic and exposure-history diversity represented. Naive subsets generally had larger estimated clonotype richness than memory subsets. Sharing across several donors was observed for roughly 5.4% of naive CD4, around 3.5% of naive CD8, over 2% of memory CD4, and about 0.38% of memory CD8 clonotypes. Based on pairwise subsampling, the degree of clonotype sharing among donors was expected to be affected by sequencing depth. Rarefaction of sorted-subset datasets indicated incomplete sequencing despite the large sequencing depth. Only blood was sampled, and tissue TCR repertoires likely differ from those in blood.

Sequencing was done on a sample of naive CD8+ T cells from PBMCs. Interpreted using the paper, the cell subset or site label stands for: CD45RA+CCR7+. This sequence was found in a man in his late teens or twenties in good health. Some clones in this sample may be carry-over from other donors' samples. The V gene is TRBV7-9 and the J gene is TRBJ1-4; the D segment cannot be called with confidence. The nucleotide sequence reads as follows: TGTGCCAGCAGCCAAGGACCAGCGCTAAATGAAAAACTGTTTTTT. It specifies CASSQGPALNEKLFF.